The T cell receptor beta chain described here comes from a study of blood T cell repertoires in COVID-19. Germline V gene sequence: CDR1 LGHNA, CDR2 YNFKEQ. The CDR3 consists of 14 residues. V lost 4 bases, J lost 4 bases, and 13 bases lay in between. Method: immunoSEQ multiplex PCR; TCRdb's copy keeps in-frame clones and lacks some. The sample has 110,000 to 150,000 clones; 85% are singletons. The rearrangement joins TRBV4-2 to TRBJ2-5; D call uncertain. The receptor's source is a woman in her thirties or forties who had recovered from COVID-19. Sequencing was done on a sample of PBMCs or T cells enriched from blood (not recorded which). The CDR3 reads CASSPHYLVETQYF. CDR3 nucleotides: TGTGCCAGCAGCCCACATTATCTGGTAGAGACCCAGTACTTC.